Below, 22 T cell receptor beta chains from the same sample are listed, as sequenced in a study of OX40 agonist ivuxolimab in advanced cancers. Sequencing used immunoSEQ multiplex PCR; TCRdb keeps in-frame clones, though not all of them. The sample consists of nearly 65,000 clones, approximately 90% of them appearing once. Specimen: CD4+ or CD8+ T cells sorted from blood, collected in a trial of the OX40 agonist ivuxolimab. The receptors here all came from an adult with an advanced solid tumor such as melanoma, head and neck, liver or kidney cancer.

V and J are TRBV18 and TRBJ2-1; 11 nucleotides agree with TRBD2. Germline CDR1 is KGHSH and CDR2 is LQKENI. V gave up 2 bases and J gave up 7 bases; unmatched junction bases: 10. This CDR3 is 17 amino acids long. The chain's CDR3 is CASSPGTSGRPGNEQFF. CDR3 DNA sequence: TGTGCCAGCTCACCAGGGACTAGCGGCCGCCCCGGGAATGAGCAGTTCTTC.

The rearrangement uses TRBV5-1 and TRBJ2-5, with 10 bases aligning to TRBD2. Looked up from germline, CDR1 is SGHRS and CDR2 is YFSETQ. The CDR3 has 16 residues. V gave up 3 bases and J gave up 2 bases; unmatched junction bases: 7. The CDR3 DNA reads TGCGCCAGCAGCTACCTAGCGGGGGAATTACAAGAGACCCAGTACTTC. Translated, it gives CASSYLAGELQETQYF. The full variable domain, its missing parts supplied by reference TRBV5-1 and TRBJ2-5, is KAGVTQTPRYLIKTRGQQVTLSCSPISGHRSVSWYQQTPGQGLQFLFEYFSETQRNKGNFPGRFSGRQFSNSRSEMNVSTLELGDSALYLCASSYLAGELQETQYFGPGTRLLVL.

The genes are TRBV7-9 and TRBJ2-1, with TRBD2 identical over 7 bases. Germline V gives CDR1 SEHNR, CDR2 FQNEAQ (reference sequence). The CDR3 has 15 amino acids. J lost 7 bases, V lost 1 base, and 7 bases had no gene match. The CDR3 nucleotides are TGTGCCAGCAGCTTAGGTTTCGGGAGGAGAAATGAGCAGTTCTTC. It yields the protein CASSLGFGRRNEQFF.

The rearrangement links TRBV6-5 to TRBJ1-2; D might be TRBD1 (5 bases). The CDR3 totals 12 residues. Trimming cost V 6 bases and J 6 bases, with 11 bases left between them. Germline assignment: CDR1 MNHEY and CDR2 SVGAGI. Here the CDR3 reads CASSQGVDGYTF. The CDR3 DNA is TGTGCCAGCAGCCAGGGTGTGGATGGCTACACCTTC.

This clone has only one observation. The chain joins TRBV5-4 to TRBJ2-5; 7 bases fit TRBD1. V lost 4 bases, J lost 5 bases, and 8 bases stayed unmatched. The germline CDR1 and CDR2 sequences are SGHNT and YYREEE (reference sequence). The CDR3 has 14 amino acids. The CDR3 nucleotides read TGTGCCAGCAGCGGGGAGACAGGGATCGAGACCCAGTACTTC. Translated, it gives CASSGETGIETQYF.

The rearrangement links TRBV15 to TRBJ1-3; D not certain. Deletions cut 0 bases from V and 4 bases from J, with 13 bases between. There are 16 residues in the CDR3. Germline loops: CDR1 LNHNV, CDR2 YYDKDF (reference sequence). The CDR3 region is CATSRDRAGSGNTIYF. CDR3 coding DNA: TGTGCCACCAGCAGAGATCGAGCGGGCTCAGGAAACACCATATATTTT.

Only one count was recorded for this clone. The chain is built from TRBV2 and TRBJ2-1; D is perhaps TRBD2 (6 bases). Germline loops: CDR1 SNHLY, CDR2 FYNNEI. There are 12 residues in the CDR3. Trimming shortened V by 4 bases and J by 15 bases, and 16 bases separated the two germline ends. The DNA of the CDR3 is TGTGCCAGCAGTGCGTGGCCGGGGGACCCGTTCTTC. This codes for CASSAWPGDPFF. Full variable domain (outside the CDR3, taken from reference TRBV2 and TRBJ2-1): EPEVTQTPSHQVTQMGQEVILRCVPISNHLYFYWYRQILGQKVEFLVSFYNNEISEKSEIFDDQFSVERPDGSNFTLKIRSTKLEDSAMYFCASSAWPGDPFFGPGTRLTVL.

The rearrangement links TRBV7-3 to TRBJ1-1; D uncertain. V lost 5 bases, J lost 1 base, and 11 bases lay in between. Germline values: CDR1 SGHTA, CDR2 FQGTGA. The CDR3 spans 14 residues. The CDR3: CASSPHPGNTEAFF. Written as DNA, the CDR3 is TGTGCCAGCAGCCCTCACCCAGGGAACACTGAAGCTTTCTTT.

This chain joins TRBV7-2 and TRBJ1-1; tentative D call: TRBD1 (6 bases). V was shortened by 3 bases and J by 5 bases, with 13 bases between the two germline ends. The CDR3 loop spans 14 amino acids. The germline V gene has CDR1 SGHTA and CDR2 FQGNSA. Here the CDR3 reads CASSLGGLGTEAFF. CDR3 DNA sequence: TGTGCCAGCAGCTTGGGGGGGCTTGGGACTGAAGCTTTCTTT.

V usage is TRBV19 and J usage is TRBJ1-2; 11 nucleotides match TRBD1. The CDR3 covers 16 residues. The J segment lost 3 bases and the V segment lost 4 bases, leaving 7 bases of the junction unmatched. CDR1 LNHDA and CDR2 SQIVND come from the germline V gene (reference sequence). CDR3 residues: CASSTPDRGQYYGYTF. The DNA for the CDR3 is TGTGCCAGTAGTACTCCGGACAGGGGGCAGTACTATGGCTACACCTTC.

The chain uses TRBV28 and TRBJ1-1, with TRBD1 matching 8 bases. Germline V gene data show CDR1 as MDHEN and CDR2 as SYDVKM. V lost 3 bases and J lost 2; bases outside the gene matches: 5. This CDR3 has 15 residues. The CDR3 DNA follows: TGTGCCAGCAGTTTCCTAGGACAGGGAAACACTGAAGCTTTCTTT. It specifies CASSFLGQGNTEAFF.

The table lists this clone with a count of one. The chain couples TRBV28 to TRBJ2-7, with D tentatively TRBD1 or TRBD2 (5 bases each). The CDR3 is made up of 15 amino acids. The V gene's germline CDR1 is MDHEN and CDR2 SYDVKM. Trimming removed 6 bases at V and 4 bases at J, with 19 bases between. The CDR3 bases are TGTGCCAGCAGCCCTTCGGGGCCGACCGGGTACGAGCAGTACGTC. It codes for CASSPSGPTGYEQYV.

Remarks on this clone: The same CDR3 can be traced to other DNA sequences in this sample. This rearrangement joins TRBV9 to TRBJ1-1, with 7 bases matching TRBD1. V was clipped by 3 bases and J by 1 base; unmatched bases: 3. CDR1 SGDLS and CDR2 YYNGEE come from the germline V gene. The CDR3 totals 14 residues. The CDR3 protein is CASSGTGGNTEAFF. The DNA for the CDR3 is TGTGCCAGCAGCGGGACAGGAGGGAACACTGAAGCTTTCTTT.

CDR3 bases: TGTGCCAGCAGCGAAAGGACAGGGGATGGCTACACCTTC. Protein: CASSERTGDGYTF. This chain uses TRBV7-8 with TRBJ1-2; the match to TRBD1 covers 9 bases. With V trimmed by 5 bases and J by 6 bases, 4 bases remained unmatched. The CDR3 sequence is 13 residues long. Germline V lookup: CDR1 SGHVS, CDR2 FQNEAQ.

This chain connects TRBV4-2 to TRBJ1-5, with unresolved D. The germline CDR1 and CDR2 sequences are LGHNA and YNFKEQ. The CDR3 spans 13 residues. The ends were cut back, 1 base at V and 2 bases at J, with 3 bases in the middle. In DNA form, the CDR3 reads TGTGCCAGCAGCCAAGGGGGCAATCAGCCCCAGCATTTT. Encoded protein: CASSQGGNQPQHF.

V and J are TRBV7-8 and TRBJ2-1; 9 positions agree with TRBD2. V trimming: 5 bases; J trimming: 8 bases; junction bases outside the gene matches: 10. This CDR3 is built from 15 residues. CDR1 SGHVS and CDR2 FQNEAQ come from the germline V gene. The CDR3 loop reads CASSLRASGIDEQFF. Here the CDR3 DNA reads TGTGCCAGCAGCCTCCGAGCTAGCGGGATCGATGAGCAGTTCTTC.

This rearrangement joins TRBV4-1 to TRBJ1-5, with 7 bases identical to TRBD1. Germline assignment: CDR1 MGHRA and CDR2 YSYEKL. The CDR3 spans 15 residues. The V segment lost 9 bases and the J segment 2 bases; nucleotides outside the gene matches: 10. The CDR3 DNA sequence: TGCGCCAGTTCCCTGGGAGGGGGCGGCAATCAGCCCCAGCATTTT. Its translation is CASSLGGGGNQPQHF.

This clone appeared a few times. The gene calls are TRBV13 and TRBJ1-1; TRBD1 is a possible D gene (5 bases). Between the trimmed V and J ends, which lost 6 bases and 3 bases, there was a span of 17 bases. There are 15 residues in the CDR3. CDR1 is PRHDT, CDR2 FYEKMQ, per germline (reference sequence). The CDR3 bases are TGTGCCAGCAGTCCTAGGGGTGGCGGTTACACTGAAGCTTTCTTT. Amino acids: CASSPRGGGYTEAFF.

The rearrangement links TRBV28 to TRBJ2-7, with TRBD2 matching over 8 bases. The germline gives CDR1 MDHEN, CDR2 SYDVKM. The CDR3 extends over 17 amino acids. The ends lost 1 base at V and 5 bases at J; junction bases unmatched: 13. CDR3 bases: TGTGCCAGCAGTTTATCGGGGGGGCGCAGGAATATCCACGAGCAGTACTTC. This translates into CASSLSGGRRNIHEQYF.

This clone was counted once. This rearrangement joins TRBV29-1 to TRBJ2-1; D uncertain. Per germline, CDR1 SQVTM and CDR2 ANQGSEA. V lost 6 bases and J 0 bases, leaving 12 bases between the germline ends. There are 14 residues in the CDR3. In DNA form, the CDR3 reads TGCAGCGTGGCGGACGGTAGCTCCTACAATGAGCAGTTCTTC. Translation: CSVADGSSYNEQFF.

The rearrangement links TRBV7-9 to TRBJ1-2, with 7 bases aligning to TRBD1. J lost 4 bases, V lost 5 bases, and 7 bases had no gene match. The CDR3 has 14 amino acids. Germline CDR1 SEHNR, CDR2 FQNEAQ (reference sequence). The CDR3 loop reads CASSPYAGGYGYTF. In nucleotides, the CDR3 is TGTGCCAGCAGCCCCTATGCAGGGGGCTATGGCTACACCTTC.

The CDR3 DNA reads TGTGCCAGCAGCCTTACCGGGGGGGAGCGTCCTGAAGCTTTCTTT. Translated, it gives CASSLTGGERPEAFF. This chain links TRBV9 with TRBJ1-1; a weak D match, TRBD1 (5 bases). The CDR3 sequence is 15 residues long. Germline values: CDR1 SGDLS, CDR2 YYNGEE. V was pared by 4 bases and J by 6 bases, with 19 bases between.